Following are 18 T cell receptor beta chains from one sample sequenced in a study of OX40 agonist ivuxolimab in advanced cancers. Libraries were made using the immunoSEQ multiplex PCR assay. The clones in this table, taken by TCRdb from immuneACCESS, are in-frame only. Not every clone is retained; where verified, under half of the shortfall comes from an unresolved V gene, and the cause of the rest is unknown. Here the sample has roughly 70,000 clones; roughly nine tenths occur a single time. The ten most abundant clones make up approximately 0.67% of the sample. The sequencing here drew on CD4+ or CD8+ T cells sorted from blood, taken in a trial of the OX40 agonist ivuxolimab. The source is an adult with an advanced solid tumor such as melanoma, head and neck, liver or kidney cancer.

This clone was detected a few times. The chain joins TRBV11-3 to TRBJ2-5; 14 nucleotides line up with TRBD2. This CDR3 comprises 16 residues. The V gene end was trimmed by 5 bases and the J gene end by 5 bases; junction bases not matched to a gene: 7. Germline V gene lookup returns CDR1 SGHNT and CDR2 YENEEA. CDR3 DNA sequence: TGTGCCAGCAGCCGCCAGACTAGCGGGAGGGTGGAGACCCAGTACTTC. This codes for CASSRQTSGRVETQYF.

The V gene is TRBV30, the J gene TRBJ1-1; D perhaps matches TRBD1 (6 bases). CDR3 length: 13 residues. CDR1 GTSNPN and CDR2 SVGIG come from the germline V gene (reference sequence). Trimming took 3 bases from V and 1 from J, leaving 9 bases between them. Here the CDR3 reads CAWRDSRNTEAFF. For the CDR3, the DNA is TGTGCCTGGAGGGACAGCCGGAACACTGAAGCTTTCTTT.

This chain links TRBV29-1 with TRBJ1-1; D not certain. Trimming removed 4 bases from V and 1 base from J, with 10 bases in between. From germline, CDR1 is SQVTM and CDR2 ANQGSEA. CDR3 length equals 13 residues. The CDR3 region has the DNA TGCAGCGTTGCGGCCAGCCCGAACACTGAAGCTTTCTTT. Protein product: CSVAASPNTEAFF.

The rearrangement links TRBV6-5 to TRBJ1-4; the D is unclear. CDR3 length: 15 residues. Trimming pared 2 bases from V and 5 bases from J, leaving 12 bases between. Germline loops: CDR1 MNHEY, CDR2 SVGAGI. In DNA form, the CDR3 reads TGTGCCAGCAGTTACAGCGGGAGCCTCAATGAAAAACTGTTTTTT. This codes for CASSYSGSLNEKLFF.

This chain joins TRBV28 and TRBJ2-5; tentatively, D is TRBD1 or TRBD2 (5 bases each). Germline CDR1 MDHEN, CDR2 SYDVKM. This CDR3 is built from 13 residues. With 6 bases removed from V and 13 bases from J, the gap between germline ends came to 21 bases. This CDR3 is CASRGLEGPLRYF. The DNA of the CDR3 is TGTGCCAGCAGGGGGCTCGAGGGGCCCCTAAGGTACTTC.

The rearrangement uses TRBV11-2 and TRBJ2-7, with D perhaps TRBD1 (5 bases). V lost 1 base and J lost 0, with 10 bases in between. In germline, CDR1 is SGHAT, CDR2 FQNNGV. This CDR3 spans 15 amino acids. This chain's CDR3 is CASSLGQIASYEQYF. The CDR3 DNA is TGTGCCAGCAGCTTAGGACAGATTGCCTCCTACGAGCAGTACTTC.

The chain has TRBV19 and TRBJ2-2; D gene uncertain. The V and J ends lost 3 bases and 6 bases respectively, with 14 bases between them. The CDR3 has 15 residues. Looked up from germline, CDR1 is LNHDA and CDR2 is SQIVND (reference sequence). As DNA, the CDR3 is TGTGCCAGTAGTATTTCAGGACGAGGCGCCGGGGAGCTGTTTTTT. It specifies CASSISGRGAGELFF.

The chain has TRBV28 and TRBJ2-7; D could derive from TRBD1 or TRBD2 (6 bases each). V was shortened by 5 bases and J by 5 bases, with 16 bases between the two germline ends. There are 14 residues in the CDR3. Germline V gene lookup returns CDR1 MDHEN and CDR2 SYDVKM. The CDR3 region is CASSGAAGGHEQYF. CDR3 coding DNA: TGTGCCAGCAGTGGGGCAGCCGGGGGCCACGAGCAGTACTTC.

J is TRBJ2-6 and V is TRBV5-4; a weak D match, TRBD2 (5 bases). Germline CDR1 is SGHNT and CDR2 is YYREEE (reference sequence). V gave up 1 base and J gave up 1 base, with 6 bases separating them. The CDR3 length is 15 residues. CDR3 region: CASSLRESGANVLTF. The CDR3 DNA reads TGTGCCAGCAGCTTGAGGGAGTCTGGGGCCAACGTCCTGACTTTC.

This chain joins TRBV2 and TRBJ2-1; 7 positions match TRBD2. This CDR3 is built from 16 residues. The J segment lost 2 bases and the V segment lost 4 bases, leaving 8 bases of the junction unmatched. The germline V gene encodes CDR1 SNHLY and CDR2 FYNNEI. CDR3 DNA: TGTGCCAGCAGTGGGCTAGCGGTTATCGCCTACAATGAGCAGTTCTTC. Translating it yields CASSGLAVIAYNEQFF.

This chain joins TRBV19 and TRBJ1-4; 7 positions match TRBD1. Losses at the gene ends were 5 bases for V and 3 bases for J; bases not matched to a gene: 6. There are 15 residues in the CDR3. The germline gives CDR1 LNHDA, CDR2 SQIVND (reference sequence). As DNA, the CDR3 is TGTGCCAGTAGTGCGGACAGGCGGTCTAATGAAAAACTGTTTTTT. As protein: CASSADRRSNEKLFF.

This clone appeared a single time. The chain is built from TRBV10-3 and TRBJ2-2; 9 bases are shared with TRBD1. CDR1 ENHRY and CDR2 SYGVKD come from the germline V gene. The ends lost 6 bases at V and 6 bases at J; junction bases unmatched: 11. CDR3 length: 16 amino acids. CDR3 bases: TGTGCCATCAGGATAGCCGACAGGGGGATCCCCGGGGAGCTGTTTTTT. Translated: CAIRIADRGIPGELFF.

The rearrangement links TRBV9 to TRBJ2-7, with D perhaps TRBD1 (6 bases). V dropped 4 bases and J dropped 1 base, with 15 bases sitting between them. Germline CDR1 SGDLS, CDR2 YYNGEE. CDR3 length equals 15 residues. CDR3 loop: CASSPGPDSSYEQYF. The DNA of the CDR3 is TGTGCCAGCAGCCCTGGCCCGGACAGTTCCTACGAGCAGTACTTC. The whole variable domain, filled in from reference TRBV9 and TRBJ2-7, reads DSGVTQTPKHLITATGQRVTLRCSPRSGDLSVYWYQQSLDQGLQFLIQYYNGEERAKGNILERFSAQQFPDLHSELNLSSLELGDSALYFCASSPGPDSSYEQYFGPGTRLTVT.

This sequence joins TRBV18 and TRBJ2-3, with 9 bases that match TRBD1. Germline CDR1 reads KGHSH; CDR2 reads LQKENI. The CDR3 runs to 13 residues. With 8 bases clipped from V and 4 bases from J, the junction kept 4 bases outside the gene matches. In nucleotides, the CDR3 is TGTGCCAGCCAACAGGGGGCGGCAGATACGCAGTATTTT. This translates into CASQQGAADTQYF.

Comment on this clone: Other DNA sequences in the sample encode the same CDR3. The chain recombines TRBV5-5 with TRBJ1-3; D unclear. Germline V gives CDR1 SGHKS, CDR2 YYEKEE (reference sequence). The length of the CDR3 is 14 residues. The V end was cut by 0 bases, the J end by 1 base, with 5 bases between. In DNA form, the CDR3 reads TGTGCCAGCAGCTTGGCAGGATCTGGAAACACCATATATTTT. Its protein is CASSLAGSGNTIYF.

Here the CDR3 reads CASSQGLGFLTHEQFF. In DNA form, the CDR3 reads TGTGCCAGCAGCCAAGGTCTAGGGTTCCTTACACATGAGCAGTTCTTC. The chain joins TRBV14 to TRBJ2-1; D gene unclear. This CDR3 contains 16 residues. Germline V gene data show CDR1 as SGHDN and CDR2 as FVKESK. The V end lost 1 base, the J end lost 8 bases, and 18 bases lay between the germline ends.

The V and J genes are TRBV5-6 and TRBJ2-7; 7 bases line up with TRBD1. The germline CDR1 and CDR2 sequences are SGHDT and YYEEEE. V lost 3 bases and J lost 3; bases outside the gene matches: 9. CDR3 length: 15 amino acids. CDR3 nucleotides: TGTGCCAGCAGCTCATCAGGGACAGCAGTCTACGAGCAGTACTTC. The encoded protein is CASSSSGTAVYEQYF.

The genes are TRBV11-2 and TRBJ2-5; TRBD1 matches 9 bases. The CDR3 is 14 residues long. The germline V gene has CDR1 SGHAT and CDR2 FQNNGV. V gave up 8 bases and J gave up 5 bases; unmatched junction bases: 9. Here the CDR3 reads CASGETGGRETQYF. The CDR3 DNA reads TGTGCCAGCGGGGAAACAGGGGGCAGGGAGACCCAGTACTTC.